This TCR beta chain was identified during a study of long-term antiretroviral therapy in people with HIV. Background on the study: The oldest specimens predate the 2015 immediate-ART recommendation by about a decade.

This clone has more than one count but fewer than ten. Antigen unknown. The study, taken as a whole, reports: Relative to control repertoires, HIV repertoires exhibited narrower CDR3 length ranges.

In germline, CDR1 is ENHRY, CDR2 SYGVKD. The length of the CDR3 is 13 residues. The trim removed 10 bases at V and 7 bases at J, leaving 4 bases unmatched. At the survey level, the v3.0 immunoSEQ assay was run. Sequencing aimed to cover 40,000-50,000 T-cell genomes per sample. The repertoire was sequenced with immunoSEQ multiplex PCR; TCRdb's copy has only in-frame clones and lacks some. The sample records 38,000 or so clones, 75% to 90% being singletons. This chain uses TRBV10-3 with TRBJ2-1, with 13 nucleotides matching TRBD2. The clonotype originates from a man aged 18 to 30 with HIV. The sequencing here drew on unsorted PBMCs, taken 1.5 years after starting antiretroviral therapy. DNA for the CDR3: TGTGCCACCGGACTAGCGGGAGTTAATGAGCAGTTCTTC. This translates into CATGLAGVNEQFF.